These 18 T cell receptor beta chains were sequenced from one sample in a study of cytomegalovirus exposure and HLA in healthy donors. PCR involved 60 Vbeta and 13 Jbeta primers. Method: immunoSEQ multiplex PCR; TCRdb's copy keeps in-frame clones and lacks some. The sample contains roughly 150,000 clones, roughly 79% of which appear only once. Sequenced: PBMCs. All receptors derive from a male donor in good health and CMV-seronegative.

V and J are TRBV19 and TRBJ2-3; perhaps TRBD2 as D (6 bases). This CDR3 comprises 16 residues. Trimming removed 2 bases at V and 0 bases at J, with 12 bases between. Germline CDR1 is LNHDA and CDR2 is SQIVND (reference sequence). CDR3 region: CASSIPRAGSTDTQYF. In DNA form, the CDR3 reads TGTGCCAGTAGTATACCTCGGGCGGGGAGCACAGATACGCAGTATTTT.

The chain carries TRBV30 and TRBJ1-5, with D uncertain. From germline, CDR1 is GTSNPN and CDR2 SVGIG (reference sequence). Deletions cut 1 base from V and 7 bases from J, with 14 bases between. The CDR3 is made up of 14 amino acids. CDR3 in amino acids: CAWSATGFGQPQHF. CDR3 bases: TGTGCCTGGAGTGCCACGGGTTTCGGCCAGCCCCAGCATTTT.

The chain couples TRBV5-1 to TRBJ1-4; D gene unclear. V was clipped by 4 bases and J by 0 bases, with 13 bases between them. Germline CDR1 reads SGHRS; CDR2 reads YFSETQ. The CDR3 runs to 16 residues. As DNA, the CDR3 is TGCGCCAGCAGCCCCTCCGGGTCGGCAACTAATGAAAAACTGTTTTTT. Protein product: CASSPSGSATNEKLFF.

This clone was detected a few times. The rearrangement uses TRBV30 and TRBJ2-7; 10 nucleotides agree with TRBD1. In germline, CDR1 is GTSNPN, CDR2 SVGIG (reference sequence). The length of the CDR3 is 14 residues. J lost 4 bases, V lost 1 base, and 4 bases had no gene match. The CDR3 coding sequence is TGTGCCTGGAGTGGGTGGGGACAGGGGTACGAGCAGTACTTC. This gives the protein CAWSGWGQGYEQYF.

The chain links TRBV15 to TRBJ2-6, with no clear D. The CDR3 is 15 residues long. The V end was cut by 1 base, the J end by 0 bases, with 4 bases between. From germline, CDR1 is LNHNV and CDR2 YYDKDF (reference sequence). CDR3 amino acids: CATSRGLSGANVLTF. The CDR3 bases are TGTGCCACCAGCAGAGGGCTCTCTGGGGCCAACGTCCTGACTTTC. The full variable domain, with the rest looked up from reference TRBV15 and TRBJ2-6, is DAMVIQNPRYQVTQFGKPVTLSCSQTLNHNVMYWYQQKSSQAPKLLFHYYDKDFNNEADTPDNFQSRRPNTSFCFLDIRSPGLGDTAMYLCATSRGLSGANVLTFGAGSRLTVL.

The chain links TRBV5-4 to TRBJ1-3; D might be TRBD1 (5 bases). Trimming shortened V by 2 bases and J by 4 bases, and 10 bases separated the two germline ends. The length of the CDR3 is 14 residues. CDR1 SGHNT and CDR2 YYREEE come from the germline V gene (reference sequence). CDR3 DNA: TGTGCCAGCAGCTTCGGGGGGAAAGGAAACACCATATATTTT. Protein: CASSFGGKGNTIYF.

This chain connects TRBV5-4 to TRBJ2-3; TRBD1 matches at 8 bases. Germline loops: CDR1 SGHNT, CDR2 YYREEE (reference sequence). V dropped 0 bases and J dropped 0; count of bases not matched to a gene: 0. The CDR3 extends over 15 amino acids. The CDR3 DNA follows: TGTGCCAGCAGCTTGGGGGACAGGAGCACAGATACGCAGTATTTT. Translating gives CASSLGDRSTDTQYF.

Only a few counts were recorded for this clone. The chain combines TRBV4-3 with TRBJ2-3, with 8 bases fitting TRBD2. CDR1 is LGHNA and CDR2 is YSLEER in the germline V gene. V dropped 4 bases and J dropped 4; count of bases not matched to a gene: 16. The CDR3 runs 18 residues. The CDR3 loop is CASSLAPSAGVVADTQYF. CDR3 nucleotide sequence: TGCGCCAGCAGCCTTGCCCCGTCAGCGGGGGTAGTGGCAGATACGCAGTATTTT.

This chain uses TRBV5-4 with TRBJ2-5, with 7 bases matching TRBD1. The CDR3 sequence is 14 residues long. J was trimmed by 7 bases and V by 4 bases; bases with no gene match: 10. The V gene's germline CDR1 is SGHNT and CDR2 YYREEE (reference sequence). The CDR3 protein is CASSGEGALGTQYF. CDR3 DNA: TGTGCCAGCAGCGGCGAGGGGGCTCTCGGGACCCAGTACTTC.

The CDR3 DNA reads as TGCGCCAGCAGCCAAGTTACAGGGGCTCAGCCCCAGCATTTT. Its translation is CASSQVTGAQPQHF. The rearrangement joins TRBV4-3 to TRBJ1-5, with 7 bases identical to TRBD1. V was pared by 1 base and J by 6 bases, with 3 bases of the junction left unmatched. Germline V gene sequence: CDR1 LGHNA, CDR2 YSLEER. CDR3 length: 14 residues.

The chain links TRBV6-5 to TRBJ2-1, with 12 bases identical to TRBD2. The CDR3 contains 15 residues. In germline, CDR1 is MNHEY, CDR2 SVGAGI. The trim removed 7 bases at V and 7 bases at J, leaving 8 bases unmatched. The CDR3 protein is CASNQLAGGPNEQFF. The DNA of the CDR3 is TGTGCCAGCAACCAACTAGCGGGAGGTCCTAATGAGCAGTTCTTC.

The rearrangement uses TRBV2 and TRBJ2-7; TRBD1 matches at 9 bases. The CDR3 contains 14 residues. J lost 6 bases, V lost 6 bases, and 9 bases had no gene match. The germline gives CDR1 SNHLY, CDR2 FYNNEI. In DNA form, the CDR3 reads TGTGCCAGCAGGATCACAGGGGGCGTTGGCGAGCAGTACTTC. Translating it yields CASRITGGVGEQYF. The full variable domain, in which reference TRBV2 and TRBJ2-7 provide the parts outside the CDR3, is EPEVTQTPSHQVTQMGQEVILRCVPISNHLYFYWYRQILGQKVEFLVSFYNNEISEKSEIFDDQFSVERPDGSNFTLKIRSTKLEDSAMYFCASRITGGVGEQYFGPGTRLTVT.

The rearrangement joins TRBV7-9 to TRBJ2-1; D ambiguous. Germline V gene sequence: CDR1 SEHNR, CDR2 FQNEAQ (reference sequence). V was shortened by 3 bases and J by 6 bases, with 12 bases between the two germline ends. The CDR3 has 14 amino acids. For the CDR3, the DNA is TGTGCCAGCAGCTTTATTAAAAAGAGCAATGAGCAGTTCTTC. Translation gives CASSFIKKSNEQFF.

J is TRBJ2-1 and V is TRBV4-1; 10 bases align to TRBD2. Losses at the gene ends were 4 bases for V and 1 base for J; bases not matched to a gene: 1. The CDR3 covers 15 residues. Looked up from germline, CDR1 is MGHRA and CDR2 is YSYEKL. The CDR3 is CASSLLAGSYNEQFF. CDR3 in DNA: TGCGCCAGCAGCCTACTAGCGGGATCCTACAATGAGCAGTTCTTC.

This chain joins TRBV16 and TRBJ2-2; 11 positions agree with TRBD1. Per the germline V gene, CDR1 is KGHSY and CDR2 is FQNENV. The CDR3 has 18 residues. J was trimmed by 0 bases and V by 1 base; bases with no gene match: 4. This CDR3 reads CASSQLRGQGANTGELFF. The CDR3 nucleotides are TGTGCCAGCAGCCAATTACGGGGACAGGGGGCGAACACCGGGGAGCTGTTTTTT.

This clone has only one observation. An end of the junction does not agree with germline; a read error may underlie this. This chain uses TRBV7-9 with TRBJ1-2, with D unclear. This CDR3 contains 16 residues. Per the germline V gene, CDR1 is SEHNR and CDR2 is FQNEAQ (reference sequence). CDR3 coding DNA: TGTTCCAGCAGCTTGTCCCCGGGAGTTTTTAACTATGGCTACACCTTC. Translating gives CSSSLSPGVFNYGYTF.

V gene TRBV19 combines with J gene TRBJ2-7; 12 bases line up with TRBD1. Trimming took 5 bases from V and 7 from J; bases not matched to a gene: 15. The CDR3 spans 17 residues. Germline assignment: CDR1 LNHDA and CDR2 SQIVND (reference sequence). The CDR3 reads CASSVTDRDRGLGEQYF. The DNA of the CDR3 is TGTGCCAGTAGTGTCACCGACCGGGACAGGGGGCTAGGGGAGCAGTACTTC.

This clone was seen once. In DNA form, the CDR3 reads TGTGCCAGCAGCGTAGCTGACTCGTCCTACGAGCAGTACTTC. Its protein product is CASSVADSSYEQYF. V is TRBV9 and J is TRBJ2-7; no clear D gene. Between the trimmed V and J ends, which lost 0 bases and 1 base, there was a span of 8 bases. The germline CDR1 and CDR2 sequences are SGDLS and YYNGEE. The CDR3 runs to 14 residues.